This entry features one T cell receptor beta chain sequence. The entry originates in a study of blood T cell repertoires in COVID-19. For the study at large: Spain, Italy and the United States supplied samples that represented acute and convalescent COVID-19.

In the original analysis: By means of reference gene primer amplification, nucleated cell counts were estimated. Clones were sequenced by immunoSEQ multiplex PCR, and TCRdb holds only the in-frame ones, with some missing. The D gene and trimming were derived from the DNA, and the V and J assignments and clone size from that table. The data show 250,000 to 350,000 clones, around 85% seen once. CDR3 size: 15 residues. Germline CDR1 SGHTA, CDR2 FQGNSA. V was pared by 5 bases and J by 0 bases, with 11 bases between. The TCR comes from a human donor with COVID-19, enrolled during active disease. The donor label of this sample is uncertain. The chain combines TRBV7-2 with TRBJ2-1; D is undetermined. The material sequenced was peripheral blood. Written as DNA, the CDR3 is TGTGCCAGCAGCCTCCTGGTGAGCTCCTACAATGAGCAGTTCTTC. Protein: CASSLLVSSYNEQFF.